This record covers a single T cell receptor (beta chain). The data stem from a study of PD-1 blockade in classical Hodgkin lymphoma. Measured with immunoSEQ multiplex PCR; TCRdb has only the in-frame clones, and not every one. The sample holds tens of thousands of clones, around 80% seen once. Germline loops: CDR1 SGHDT, CDR2 YYEEEE. This CDR3 has 12 amino acids. Trimming removed 4 bases at V and 3 bases at J, with 6 bases between. Described time point: cycle 4 day 1 (C4D1), after more than 5 weeks of nivolumab. Following autologous stem cell transplantation, relapse occurred in every patient, and exposure to brentuximab vedotin varied.

The chain links TRBV5-6 to TRBJ2-3; no clear D gene. Source: peripheral blood mononuclear cells (PBMCs), taken before the fourth cycle of nivolumab. This sequence was found in a human donor with classical Hodgkin lymphoma. The DNA of the CDR3 is TGTGCCAGCAGCCCGGCGACAGATACGCAGTATTTT. Translated, it gives CASSPATDTQYF.